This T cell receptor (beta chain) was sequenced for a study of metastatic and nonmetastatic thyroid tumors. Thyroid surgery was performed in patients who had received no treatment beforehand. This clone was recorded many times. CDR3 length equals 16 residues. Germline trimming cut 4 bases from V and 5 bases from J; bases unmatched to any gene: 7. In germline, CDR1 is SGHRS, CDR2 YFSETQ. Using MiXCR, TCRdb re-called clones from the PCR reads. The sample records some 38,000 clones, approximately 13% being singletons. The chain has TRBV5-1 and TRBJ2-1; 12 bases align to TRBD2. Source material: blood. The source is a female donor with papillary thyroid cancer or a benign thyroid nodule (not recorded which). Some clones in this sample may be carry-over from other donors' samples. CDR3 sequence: CASSVGGTSGHNEQFF. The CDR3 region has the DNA TGCGCCAGCAGCGTTGGTGGGACTAGCGGGCACAATGAGCAGTTCTTC.